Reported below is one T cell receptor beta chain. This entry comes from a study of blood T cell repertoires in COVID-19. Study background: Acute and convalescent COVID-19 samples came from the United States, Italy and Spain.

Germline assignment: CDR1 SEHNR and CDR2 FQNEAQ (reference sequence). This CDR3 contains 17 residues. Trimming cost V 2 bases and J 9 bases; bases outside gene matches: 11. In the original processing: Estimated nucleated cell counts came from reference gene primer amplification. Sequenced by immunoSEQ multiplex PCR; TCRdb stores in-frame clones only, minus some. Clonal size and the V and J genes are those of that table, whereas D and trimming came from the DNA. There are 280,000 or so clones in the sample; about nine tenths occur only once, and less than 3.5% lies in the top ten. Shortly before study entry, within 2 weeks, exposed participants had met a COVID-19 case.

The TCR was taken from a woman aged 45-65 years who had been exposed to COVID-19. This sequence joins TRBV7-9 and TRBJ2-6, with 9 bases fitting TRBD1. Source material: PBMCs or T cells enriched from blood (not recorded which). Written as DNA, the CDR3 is TGTGCCAGCAGCTTATTTCCCCGGGACAGGGATGACAACGTCCTGACTTTC. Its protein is CASSLFPRDRDDNVLTF.